This TCR beta chain was sequenced for a study of read filtering for tumor transcriptome and immune sequencing. Study-level results: Single-read clonotypes: about 81.9% of IR-seq clonotypes (around 4% of reads), roughly 70% of RNA-seq clonotypes (less than 50% of reads). IR-seq captured clonotypes deeper and more reliably than RNA-seq.

This clonotype came up many times. Its antigen is still unknown. Germline V gives CDR1 KGHDR, CDR2 SFDVKD. V lost 2 bases to trimming and J lost 10 bases, with 19 bases between them. The CDR3 totals 16 residues. The library was built from approximately 400 ng RNA with molecular barcoded adaptors for alpha/delta and beta/gamma chains. TCRdb reanalysed the reads using MiXCR and keeps one entry per CDR3 protein. The sample shows tens of thousands of distinct CDR3 sequences, roughly a fifth of them seen only once. Sequencing was performed on a population of CD138-negative cells sorted from bone marrow. The V gene is TRBV24-1, the J gene TRBJ2-2, with D possibly matching TRBD2 (7 bases). The source of this sequence is a donor aged 40 or older with multiple myeloma. In DNA form, the CDR3 reads TGTGCCACCAGTGATTCCGTGCCGGGGGGCCTGATGGAGCTGTTTTTT. Protein sequence: CATSDSVPGGLMELFF.